This entry concerns a single T cell receptor (beta chain). Its antigen target is currently unknown. The sample holds no much larger clone one base away, and base qualities are not on file. These data are taken from a study of OX40 agonist ivuxolimab in advanced cancers. About the investigation overall: The costimulatory receptor OX40 (CD134) was targeted by ivuxolimab, a fully human IgG2 agonistic monoclonal antibody. Intravenous ivuxolimab was administered to patients every 2 weeks at six dose levels: 0.01, 0.1, 0.3, 1.5, 3 and 10 mg/kg. Among the 52 dose-escalation patients, approximately 20 had hepatocellular carcinoma, roughly 15 melanoma, 9 renal cell carcinoma and 9 head and neck cancer. In the dose-escalation cohort, approximately 80% of patients were male, and the mean age was around 60 years with a range of 23 to 79. Prior anti-PD-1, anti-PD-L1 or anti-CTLA-4 therapy was permitted, and approximately 42% of dose-escalation patients had received checkpoint inhibitors. Partial responses occurred in three dose-escalation patients, of whom one had hepatocellular carcinoma and two had cutaneous melanoma. Peripheral TCRbeta sequencing was intended to test whether TCR sequence diversity was altered and clonal T-cell expansion was caused by ivuxolimab. The paper reports the monotherapy dose-escalation portion (N = 52 patients) of the phase I ivuxolimab trial.

The CDR3 spans 13 residues, from the cysteine through the phenylalanine. Just CDR3 DNA is preserved here, 39 bases in frame from base 1. The trim is 4 bases for V and 5 bases for J, with a gap of 8 bases between the germline ends. CDR1 and CDR2 are drawn from the germline V gene: SNHLY, FYNNEI. The trial excluded patients who had a history of autoimmune disease or were on systemic immunosuppression. Peripheral blood for TCR sequencing was collected from all dose cohorts at baseline, on cycle 4 day 1, and on cycle 7 day 1. Samples came from an open-label, multicenter, first-in-human phase I dose-escalation trial of ivuxolimab. The trial enrolled adults with locally advanced or metastatic head and neck squamous cell, hepatocellular, melanoma or renal cell carcinoma. Before TCR sequencing, CD4+ T cells and CD8+ T cells were sorted from peripheral blood as separate populations. What the work shows at the level of the full study, not this receptor alone: Antigen specificity was not determined for the clonally expanded peripheral T cells. At doses of 0.1 to 3.0 mg/kg, clonal expansion of both CD4+ and CD8+ blood T cells was observed from baseline to week 6. After ivuxolimab, CD8+ T cells had more expanded clones than CD4+ T cells on average. Partial responders in the 0.1-3.0 mg/kg groups had among the lowest normalized peripheral clonal expansion, especially among CD8+ T cells. Low levels of normalized T-cell clonal expansion were also seen in some patients who did not respond.

For sequencing of the TCRbeta CDR3 region, genomic DNA was extracted from the sorted cells. The immunoSEQ Assay was used for sequencing of TCRbeta CDR3 regions. Entries here come from immuneACCESS through TCRdb and include only in-frame sequences with V and J called. Some clones fail to appear in such tables; in the studies checked, an unresolved V gene covers under half of the shortfall, and the cause of the remainder is unknown. The sample has 20,000 to 25,000 clones on record, 75% to 85% of them singletons. The ten largest clones represent about 24% of the sample. The sequenced sample was CD4+ or CD8+ T cells sorted from blood, obtained in a trial of the OX40 agonist ivuxolimab. This sequence uses TRBV2 and TRBJ2-2; the D region possibly corresponds to TRBD2 (6 bases align). The TCR was taken from an adult with an advanced solid tumor such as melanoma, head and neck, liver or kidney cancer. CDR3 protein: CASSVSGTGELFF. Here is the DNA: TGTGCCAGCAGTGTGAGCGGGACCGGGGAGCTGTTTTTT.